Presented here are 9 T cell receptor beta chains from one specimen sequenced in a study of cytomegalovirus exposure and HLA in healthy donors. Primers for the PCR totalled 60 Vbeta and 13 Jbeta. The protocol was immunoSEQ multiplex PCR, while the TCRdb copy is restricted to in-frame clones and leaves out a portion. Among roughly 110,000 clones listed, 65% to 80% were seen once. Sequenced input: PBMCs. The receptors shown here come from a woman aged 50 to 60 in good health and CMV-seropositive.

This chain connects TRBV5-1 to TRBJ1-3; D is possibly TRBD1 (6 bases). This CDR3 is 14 amino acids long. Germline CDR1 reads SGHRS; CDR2 reads YFSETQ. The V end was cut by 7 bases, the J end by 4 bases, with 15 bases between. CDR3: CASRTGSGGNTIYF. DNA for the CDR3: TGCGCCAGCCGAACAGGGTCTGGCGGAAACACCATATATTTT.

In this sample, this clone turned up once. The chain is built from TRBV6-6 and TRBJ2-3, with D perhaps TRBD1 (7 bases). Germline V gene sequence: CDR1 MNHNY, CDR2 SVGAGI (reference sequence). Deletions cut 2 bases from V and 4 bases from J, with 13 bases between. The CDR3 spans 15 residues. CDR3 DNA sequence: TGTGCCAGCAGTTACCAGGGCAGGGGGGCAGATACGCAGTATTTT. Translating gives CASSYQGRGADTQYF.

The V and J genes are TRBV19 and TRBJ2-7, with 8 bases aligning to TRBD1. The germline V gene encodes CDR1 LNHDA and CDR2 SQIVND (reference sequence). Trimming at V came to 2 bases and at J to 6 bases, leaving 12 bases not matched to a gene. The CDR3 totals 16 residues. CDR3 DNA: TGTGCCAGTAGTATAAGTGGACAGGGCCCGGTTGGCGAGCAGTACTTC. Its protein is CASSISGQGPVGEQYF.

The chain has TRBV5-1 and TRBJ1-1; 12 nucleotides agree with TRBD1. CDR1 is SGHRS, CDR2 YFSETQ, per germline. V shed 2 bases and J 6 bases; nucleotides not matched to a gene: 5. The CDR3 is 15 residues long. The CDR3, as DNA: TGCGCCAGCAGCTTCCGGGACAGGGGGCTTGCTGAAGCTTTCTTT. This sequence encodes CASSFRDRGLAEAFF.

This clone was found a few times. The J gene is TRBJ1-6, the V gene TRBV6-6; 7 nucleotides match TRBD1. The CDR3 sequence is 14 residues long. Germline CDR1 is MNHNY and CDR2 is SVGAGI (reference sequence). V was clipped by 7 bases and J by 7 bases; unmatched bases: 7. The CDR3 sequence is CASIQTGRNSPLHF. The CDR3 DNA reads as TGTGCCAGCATCCAGACAGGGAGGAATTCACCCCTCCACTTT.

The chain is built from TRBV5-4 and TRBJ2-5, with D perhaps TRBD1 (6 bases). The CDR3 is 15 residues long. Germline loops: CDR1 SGHNT, CDR2 YYREEE (reference sequence). V gave up 4 bases and J gave up 1 base, with 14 bases separating them. The CDR3 reads CASSHAGQRQETQYF. CDR3 nucleotide sequence: TGTGCCAGCAGCCACGCCGGACAGCGCCAAGAGACCCAGTACTTC.

This clone was detected only a few times. The chain links TRBV27 to TRBJ2-2, with a weak D call TRBD2 (6 bases). The CDR3 has 15 amino acids. Germline values: CDR1 MNHEY, CDR2 SMNVEV (reference sequence). Trimming cost V 3 bases and J 6 bases, with 14 bases left between them. CDR3 in amino acids: CASSFRGDGPGELFF. CDR3 nucleotide sequence: TGTGCCAGCAGTTTTCGCGGGGATGGCCCCGGGGAGCTGTTTTTT.

In this sample, this clone turned up once. The chain uses TRBV30 and TRBJ2-3; 9 positions match TRBD2. With 3 bases clipped from V and 0 bases from J, the junction kept 4 bases outside the gene matches. This CDR3 is 15 amino acids long. CDR1 is GTSNPN and CDR2 is SVGIG in the germline V gene (reference sequence). The DNA for the CDR3 is TGTGCCTGGAGGAAGGCGGGGGGGAGCACAGATACGCAGTATTTT. Translated, it gives CAWRKAGGSTDTQYF.

The chain couples TRBV5-8 to TRBJ2-1; D might be TRBD2 (5 bases). This CDR3 region has 13 residues. The germline V gene has CDR1 SGHTS and CDR2 YDEGEE. V lost 4 bases and J lost 3, with 8 bases in between. The CDR3 sequence: CASSRELYNEQFF. The CDR3 DNA reads as TGTGCCAGCAGCCGGGAACTCTACAATGAGCAGTTCTTC.